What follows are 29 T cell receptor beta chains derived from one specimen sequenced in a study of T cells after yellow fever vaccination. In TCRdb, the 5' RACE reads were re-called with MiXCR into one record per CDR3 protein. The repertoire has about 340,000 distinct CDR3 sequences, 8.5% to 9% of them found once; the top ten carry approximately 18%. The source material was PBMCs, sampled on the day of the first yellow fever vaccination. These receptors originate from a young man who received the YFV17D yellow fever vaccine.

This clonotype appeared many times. CDR3 region: CASREQGDSTEAFF. CDR3 bases: TGCGCCAGCAGGGAACAGGGGGATAGCACTGAAGCTTTCTTT. J is TRBJ1-1 and V is TRBV5-1; TRBD1 matches at 8 bases. CDR1 is SGHRS and CDR2 is YFSETQ in the germline V gene. V lost 5 bases, J lost 4 bases, and 7 bases stayed unmatched. The CDR3 runs 14 residues.

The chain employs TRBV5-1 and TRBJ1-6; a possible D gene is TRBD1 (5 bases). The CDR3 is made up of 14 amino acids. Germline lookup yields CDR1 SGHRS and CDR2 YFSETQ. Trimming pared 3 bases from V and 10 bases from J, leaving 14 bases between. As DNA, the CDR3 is TGCGCCAGCAGCTGGTTCGCTGGGGACTCACCCCTCCACTTT. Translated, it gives CASSWFAGDSPLHF. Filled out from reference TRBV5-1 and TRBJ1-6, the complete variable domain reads KAGVTQTPRYLIKTRGQQVTLSCSPISGHRSVSWYQQTPGQGLQFLFEYFSETQRNKGNFPGRFSGRQFSNSRSEMNVSTLELGDSALYLCASSWFAGDSPLHFGNGTRLTVT.

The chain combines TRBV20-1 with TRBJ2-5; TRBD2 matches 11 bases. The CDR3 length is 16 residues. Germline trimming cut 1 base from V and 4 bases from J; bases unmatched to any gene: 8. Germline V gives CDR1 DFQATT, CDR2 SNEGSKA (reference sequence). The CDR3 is CSARGLAGGSPETQYF. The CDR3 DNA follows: TGCAGTGCTAGAGGTCTAGCGGGGGGTTCTCCAGAGACCCAGTACTTC.

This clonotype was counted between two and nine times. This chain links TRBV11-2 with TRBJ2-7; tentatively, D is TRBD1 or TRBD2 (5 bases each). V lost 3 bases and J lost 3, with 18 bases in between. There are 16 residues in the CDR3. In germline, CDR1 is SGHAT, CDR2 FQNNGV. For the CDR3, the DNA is TGTGCCAGCAGCTTCTTACTTGGACTTGACAGCTACGAGCAGTACTTC. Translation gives CASSFLLGLDSYEQYF.

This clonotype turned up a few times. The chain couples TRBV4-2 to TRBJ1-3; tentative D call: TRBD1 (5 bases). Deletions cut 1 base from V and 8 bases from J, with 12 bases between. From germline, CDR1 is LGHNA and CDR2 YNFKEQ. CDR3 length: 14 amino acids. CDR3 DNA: TGTGCCAGCAGCCAAGGGGGCGTTGGGGACACCATATATTTT. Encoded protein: CASSQGGVGDTIYF.

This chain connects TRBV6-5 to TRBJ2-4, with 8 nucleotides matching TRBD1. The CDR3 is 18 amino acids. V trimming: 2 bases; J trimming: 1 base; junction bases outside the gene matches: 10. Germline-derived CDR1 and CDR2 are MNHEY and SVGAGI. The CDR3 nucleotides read TGTGCCAGCAGTTACGGACACGGACAGGGAAGGGCCAAAAACATTCAGTACTTC. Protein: CASSYGHGQGRAKNIQYF.

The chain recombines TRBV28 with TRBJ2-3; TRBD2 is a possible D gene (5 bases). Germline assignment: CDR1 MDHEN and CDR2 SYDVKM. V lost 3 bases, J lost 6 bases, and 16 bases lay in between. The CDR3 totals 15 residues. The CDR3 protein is CASSLRTYGGDTQYF. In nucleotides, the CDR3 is TGTGCCAGCAGTTTGAGGACCTACGGCGGGGATACGCAGTATTTT.

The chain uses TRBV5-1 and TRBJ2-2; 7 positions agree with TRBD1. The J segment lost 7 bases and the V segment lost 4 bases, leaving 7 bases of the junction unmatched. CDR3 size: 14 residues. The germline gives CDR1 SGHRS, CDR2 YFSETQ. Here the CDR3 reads CASSPGTDGGELFF. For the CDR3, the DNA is TGCGCCAGCAGCCCGGGGACAGACGGCGGGGAGCTGTTTTTT.

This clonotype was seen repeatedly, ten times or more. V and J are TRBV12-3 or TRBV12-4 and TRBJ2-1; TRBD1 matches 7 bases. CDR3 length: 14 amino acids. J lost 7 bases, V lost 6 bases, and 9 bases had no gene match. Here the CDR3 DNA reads TGTGCCAGCAGGGCTGCAGGGGGAAAGAATGAGCAGTTCTTC. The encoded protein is CASRAAGGKNEQFF.

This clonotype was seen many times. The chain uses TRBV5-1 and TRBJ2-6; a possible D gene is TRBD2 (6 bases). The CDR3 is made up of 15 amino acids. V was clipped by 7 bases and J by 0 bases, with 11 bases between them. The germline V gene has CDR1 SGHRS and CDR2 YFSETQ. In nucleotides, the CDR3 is TGCGCCAGCCGCGCGGGGAACTCTGGGGCCAACGTCCTGACTTTC. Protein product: CASRAGNSGANVLTF.

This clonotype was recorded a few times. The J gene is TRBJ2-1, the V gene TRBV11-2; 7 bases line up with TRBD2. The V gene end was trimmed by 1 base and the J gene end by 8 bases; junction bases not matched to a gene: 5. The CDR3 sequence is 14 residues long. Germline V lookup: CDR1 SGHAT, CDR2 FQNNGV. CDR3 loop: CASSLGQGRDEQFF. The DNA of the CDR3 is TGTGCCAGCAGCTTAGGACAAGGGAGGGATGAGCAGTTCTTC.

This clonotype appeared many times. The CDR3: CASSLGVLSGNTIYF. In nucleotides, the CDR3 is TGTGCCAGCAGCTTAGGAGTCCTCTCTGGAAACACCATATATTTT. The chain uses TRBV7-2 and TRBJ1-3, with D unresolved. CDR1 is SGHTA, CDR2 FQGNSA, per germline. With 1 base removed from V and 0 bases from J, the gap between germline ends came to 7 bases. The CDR3 is 15 amino acids.

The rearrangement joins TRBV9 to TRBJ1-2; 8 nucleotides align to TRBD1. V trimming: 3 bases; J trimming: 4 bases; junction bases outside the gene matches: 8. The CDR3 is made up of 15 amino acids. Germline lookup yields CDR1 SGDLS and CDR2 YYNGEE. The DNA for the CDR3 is TGTGCCAGCAGCGAGGGGGACAGGCCTTTCTATGGCTACACCTTC. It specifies CASSEGDRPFYGYTF. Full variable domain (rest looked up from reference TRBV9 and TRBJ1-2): DSGVTQTPKHLITATGQRVTLRCSPRSGDLSVYWYQQSLDQGLQFLIQYYNGEERAKGNILERFSAQQFPDLHSELNLSSLELGDSALYFCASSEGDRPFYGYTFGSGTRLTVV.

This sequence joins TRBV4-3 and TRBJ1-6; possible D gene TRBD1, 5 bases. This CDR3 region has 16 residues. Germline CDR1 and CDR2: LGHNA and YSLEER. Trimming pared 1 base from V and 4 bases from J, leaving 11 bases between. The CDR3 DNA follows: TGCGCCAGCAGCCAAGGGGACGGACAATATAATTCACCCCTCCACTTT. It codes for CASSQGDGQYNSPLHF.

Written as DNA, the CDR3 is TGTGCCACTAGCGGGGGTGTGAATGAGCAGTTCTTC. Protein sequence: CATSGGVNEQFF. The chain links TRBV6-6 to TRBJ2-1, with 10 bases matching TRBD2. The ends lost 10 bases at V and 7 bases at J; junction bases unmatched: 4. The CDR3 consists of 12 residues. Germline-derived CDR1 and CDR2 are MNHNY and SVGAGI (reference sequence).

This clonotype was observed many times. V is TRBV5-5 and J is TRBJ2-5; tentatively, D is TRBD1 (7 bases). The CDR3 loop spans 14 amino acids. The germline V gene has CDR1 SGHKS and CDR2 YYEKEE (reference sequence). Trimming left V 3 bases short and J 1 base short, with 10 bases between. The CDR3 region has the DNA TGTGCCAGCAGCTCTCAGGGGGGCCAAGAGACCCAGTACTTC. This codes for CASSSQGGQETQYF.

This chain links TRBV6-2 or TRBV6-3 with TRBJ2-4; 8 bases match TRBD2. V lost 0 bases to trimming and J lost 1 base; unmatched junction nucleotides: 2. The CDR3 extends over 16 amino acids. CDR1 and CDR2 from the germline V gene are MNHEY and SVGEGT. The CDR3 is CASSYSRTSAKNIQYF. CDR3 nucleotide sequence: TGTGCCAGCAGTTACTCGCGGACTAGCGCCAAAAACATTCAGTACTTC.

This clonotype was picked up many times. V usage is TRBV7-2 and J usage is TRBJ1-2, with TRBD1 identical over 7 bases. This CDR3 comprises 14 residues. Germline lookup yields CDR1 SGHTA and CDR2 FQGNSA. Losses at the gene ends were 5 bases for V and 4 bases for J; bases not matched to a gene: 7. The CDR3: CASSLTGTAYGYTF. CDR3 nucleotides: TGTGCCAGCAGCCTAACCGGGACAGCCTATGGCTACACCTTC.

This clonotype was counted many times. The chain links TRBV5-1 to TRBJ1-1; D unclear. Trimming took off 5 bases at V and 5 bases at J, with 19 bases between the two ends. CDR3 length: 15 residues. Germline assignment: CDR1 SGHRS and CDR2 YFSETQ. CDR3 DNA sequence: TGCGCCAGCAGTTTACTATTGGGAAAAGAGACTGAAGCTTTCTTT. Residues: CASSLLLGKETEAFF.

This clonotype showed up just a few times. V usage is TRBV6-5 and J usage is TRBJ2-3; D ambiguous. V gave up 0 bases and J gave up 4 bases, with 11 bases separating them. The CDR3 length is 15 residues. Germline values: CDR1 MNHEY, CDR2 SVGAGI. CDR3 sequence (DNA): TGTGCCAGCAGTTACTCGACGACTGGCCCAGATACGCAGTATTTT. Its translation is CASSYSTTGPDTQYF.

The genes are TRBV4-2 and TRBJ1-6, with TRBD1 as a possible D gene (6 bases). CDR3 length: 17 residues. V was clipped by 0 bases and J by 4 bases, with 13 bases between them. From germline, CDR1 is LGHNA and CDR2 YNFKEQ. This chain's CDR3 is CASSQEAGQGYNSPLHF. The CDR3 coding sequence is TGTGCCAGCAGCCAAGAGGCGGGCCAGGGGTATAATTCACCCCTCCACTTT.

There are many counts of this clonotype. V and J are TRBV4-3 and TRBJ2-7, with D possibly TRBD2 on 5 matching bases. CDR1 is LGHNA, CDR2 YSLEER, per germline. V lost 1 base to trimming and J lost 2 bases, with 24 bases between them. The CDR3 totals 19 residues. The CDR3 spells CASSQGRSSRPPSAYEQYF. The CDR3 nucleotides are TGCGCCAGCAGCCAAGGGAGATCTAGCCGCCCCCCTTCAGCCTACGAGCAGTACTTC.

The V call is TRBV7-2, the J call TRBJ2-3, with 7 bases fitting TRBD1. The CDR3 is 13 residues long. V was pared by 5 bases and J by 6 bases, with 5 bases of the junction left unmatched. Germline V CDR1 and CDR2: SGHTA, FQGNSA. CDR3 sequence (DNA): TGTGCCAGCAGCACGGGACAGTGGGATACGCAGTATTTT. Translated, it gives CASSTGQWDTQYF.

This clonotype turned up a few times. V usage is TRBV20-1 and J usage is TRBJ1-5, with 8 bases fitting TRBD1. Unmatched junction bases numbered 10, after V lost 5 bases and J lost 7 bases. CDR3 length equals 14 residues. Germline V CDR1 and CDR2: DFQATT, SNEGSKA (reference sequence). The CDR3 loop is CSAFIGQGPQPQHF. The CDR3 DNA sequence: TGCAGTGCTTTCATCGGACAGGGCCCCCAGCCCCAGCATTTT.

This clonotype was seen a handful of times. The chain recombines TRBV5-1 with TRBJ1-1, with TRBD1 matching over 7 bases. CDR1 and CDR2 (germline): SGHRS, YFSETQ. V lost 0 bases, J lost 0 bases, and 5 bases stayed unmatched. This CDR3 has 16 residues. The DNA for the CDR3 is TGCGCCAGCAGCTTGGCTGGGGACAGCTTGAACACTGAAGCTTTCTTT. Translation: CASSLAGDSLNTEAFF.

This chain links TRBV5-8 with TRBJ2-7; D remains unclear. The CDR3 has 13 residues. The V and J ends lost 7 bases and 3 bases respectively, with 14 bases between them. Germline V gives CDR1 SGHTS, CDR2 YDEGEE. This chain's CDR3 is CASGPGPLYEQYV. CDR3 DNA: TGTGCCAGCGGCCCCGGGCCGCTCTACGAGCAGTACGTC.

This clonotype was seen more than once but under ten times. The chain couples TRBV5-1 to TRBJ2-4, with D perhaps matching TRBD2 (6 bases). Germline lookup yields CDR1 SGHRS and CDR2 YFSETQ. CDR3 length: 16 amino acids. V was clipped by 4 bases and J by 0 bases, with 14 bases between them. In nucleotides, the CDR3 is TGCGCCAGCAGCGTTGGGACTGGAAGAGCCAAAAACATTCAGTACTTC. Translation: CASSVGTGRAKNIQYF. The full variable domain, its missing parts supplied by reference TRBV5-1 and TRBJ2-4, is KAGVTQTPRYLIKTRGQQVTLSCSPISGHRSVSWYQQTPGQGLQFLFEYFSETQRNKGNFPGRFSGRQFSNSRSEMNVSTLELGDSALYLCASSVGTGRAKNIQYFGAGTRLSVL.

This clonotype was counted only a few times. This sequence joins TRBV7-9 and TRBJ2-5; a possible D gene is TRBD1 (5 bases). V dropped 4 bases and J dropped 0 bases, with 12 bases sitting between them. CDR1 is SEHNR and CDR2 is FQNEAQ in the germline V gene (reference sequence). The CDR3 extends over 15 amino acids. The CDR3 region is CASSSRQSYQETQYF. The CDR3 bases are TGTGCCAGCAGCTCGCGACAGTCTTACCAAGAGACCCAGTACTTC. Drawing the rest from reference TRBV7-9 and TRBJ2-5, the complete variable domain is DTGVSQNPRHKITKRGQNVTFRCDPISEHNRLYWYRQTLGQGPEFLTYFQNEAQLEKSRLLSDRFSAERPKGSFSTLEIQRTEQGDSAMYLCASSSRQSYQETQYFGPGTRLLVL.

CDR3 in amino acids: CASRSYDYGYTF. CDR3 nucleotides: TGTGCCAGCAGAAGTTACGACTATGGCTACACCTTC. The gene calls are TRBV6-5 and TRBJ1-2, with D hard to call. The germline V gene has CDR1 MNHEY and CDR2 SVGAGI. V dropped 6 bases and J dropped 3 bases, with 8 bases sitting between them. The CDR3 consists of 12 residues.